These 15 T cell receptor beta chains were all obtained from the same sample, sequenced in a study of blood T cell repertoires in COVID-19. Some clones are missing from TCRdb's copy, which holds only in-frame ones; the method was immunoSEQ multiplex PCR. In the table there are about 390,000 clones, around 87% of which are singletons. Sequencing used peripheral blood. These receptors came from a woman in her sixties or seventies with COVID-19, enrolled during active disease.

This chain links TRBV5-6 with TRBJ2-1; tentative D call: TRBD2 (5 bases). The CDR3 runs to 15 residues. The V gene's germline CDR1 is SGHDT and CDR2 YYEEEE. V was clipped by 4 bases and J by 6 bases, with 17 bases between them. CDR3 amino acids: CASSPPMRAVNEQFF. In DNA form, the CDR3 reads TGTGCCAGCAGCCCACCAATGCGGGCGGTCAATGAGCAGTTCTTC.

The chain uses TRBV6-4 and TRBJ1-2; tentatively, D is TRBD1 (5 bases). This CDR3 has 14 amino acids. V was shortened by 2 bases and J by 5 bases, with 12 bases between the two germline ends. The germline V gene encodes CDR1 MRHNA and CDR2 SNTAGT. The CDR3 is CASSDPVRGYGYTF. The CDR3 DNA follows: TGTGCCAGCAGTGACCCTGTTCGGGGGTATGGCTACACCTTC.

The rearrangement joins TRBV4-1 to TRBJ2-5, with a weak D call TRBD2 (6 bases). Trimming took off 0 bases at V and 4 bases at J, with 12 bases between the two ends. The CDR3 totals 15 residues. Germline V gene lookup returns CDR1 MGHRA and CDR2 YSYEKL. Here the CDR3 DNA reads TGCGCCAGCAGCCAAGATCAGGAGGGCAGAGAGACCCAGTACTTC. Translating it yields CASSQDQEGRETQYF.

This chain joins TRBV5-1 and TRBJ1-2; D is ambiguous. The CDR3 runs 14 residues. Germline CDR1 reads SGHRS; CDR2 reads YFSETQ. Between the trimmed V and J ends, which lost 4 bases and 2 bases, there was a span of 12 bases. This CDR3 is CASSPRPGNYGYTF. The CDR3 bases are TGCGCCAGCAGCCCCCGACCCGGGAACTATGGCTACACCTTC.

This clone was seen only once. This chain uses TRBV4-1 with TRBJ1-1; perhaps TRBD1 as D (6 bases). CDR1 MGHRA and CDR2 YSYEKL come from the germline V gene. The CDR3 is made up of 18 amino acids. Trimming took 7 bases from V and 2 from J, leaving 26 bases between them. Here the CDR3 DNA reads TGCGCCAGCACTTTTAAAGCCGGGCAGTCAGGGGCCAACACTGAAGCTTTCTTT. Translated, it gives CASTFKAGQSGANTEAFF.

V is TRBV7-3 and J is TRBJ1-1; D is undetermined. CDR1 SGHTA and CDR2 FQGTGA come from the germline V gene. The CDR3 contains 15 residues. V was clipped by 0 bases and J by 0 bases, with 8 bases between them. The CDR3 bases are TGTGCCAGCAGCTTAACGGGAGCTATGAACACTGAAGCTTTCTTT. It codes for CASSLTGAMNTEAFF.

V usage is TRBV2 and J usage is TRBJ2-4; TRBD1 aligns across 7 bases. J gave up 6 bases and V 0 bases, and 2 bases lay outside the gene matches. The CDR3 has 14 amino acids. Germline V gene data show CDR1 as SNHLY and CDR2 as FYNNEI. This CDR3 is CASSEARQGNIQYF. The CDR3 region has the DNA TGTGCCAGCAGTGAAGCGCGACAGGGAAACATTCAGTACTTC. The full variable domain, rest sourced from reference TRBV2 and TRBJ2-4, is EPEVTQTPSHQVTQMGQEVILRCVPISNHLYFYWYRQILGQKVEFLVSFYNNEISEKSEIFDDQFSVERPDGSNFTLKIRSTKLEDSAMYFCASSEARQGNIQYFGAGTRLSVL.

The J gene is TRBJ1-2, the V gene TRBV7-9; D is possibly TRBD1 (6 bases). V shed 2 bases and J shed 4 bases, with 11 bases lying between them. Germline V gives CDR1 SEHNR, CDR2 FQNEAQ (reference sequence). CDR3 size: 14 residues. The CDR3 loop reads CASSLSGGGYGYTF. In nucleotides, the CDR3 is TGTGCCAGCAGCTTATCTGGGGGCGGCTATGGCTACACCTTC.

This chain connects TRBV10-3 to TRBJ2-3, with D hard to call. Trimming took off 0 bases at V and 6 bases at J, with 4 bases between the two ends. Per the germline V gene, CDR1 is ENHRY and CDR2 is SYGVKD. The CDR3 loop spans 12 amino acids. The CDR3 reads CAISESEDTQYF. CDR3 sequence (DNA): TGTGCCATCAGTGAGTCGGAGGATACGCAGTATTTT.

The V call is TRBV5-6, the J call TRBJ1-2; D gene unclear. This CDR3 has 14 amino acids. CDR1 is SGHDT, CDR2 YYEEEE, per germline. V was pared by 3 bases and J by 6 bases, with 15 bases between. CDR3 sequence: CASSSLPFRDGYTF. DNA for the CDR3: TGTGCCAGCAGCTCCCTCCCTTTTAGAGATGGCTACACCTTC.

This clone is a singleton in its sample. This chain connects TRBV7-8 to TRBJ2-1; 7 bases line up with TRBD1. V gave up 5 bases and J gave up 10 bases; unmatched junction bases: 11. Germline values: CDR1 SGHVS, CDR2 FQNEAQ. This CDR3 is 14 amino acids long. The CDR3 bases are TGTGCCAGCAGCCCCGGTACGTTAGGGGGCGAGCAGTTCTTC. This encodes CASSPGTLGGEQFF.

The count of this clone is one. The chain joins TRBV20-1 to TRBJ1-1; D not resolved. CDR1 is DFQATT, CDR2 SNEGSKA, per germline (reference sequence). This CDR3 comprises 12 residues. Between the trimmed V and J ends, which lost 3 bases and 7 bases, there was a span of 12 bases. The CDR3 DNA sequence: TGCAGTGCTAGTTTGCGGGAGAGTGAAGCTTTCTTT. This sequence encodes CSASLRESEAFF.

V is TRBV7-3 and J is TRBJ2-1; 9 positions match TRBD2. The CDR3 extends over 18 amino acids. J lost 4 bases, V lost 1 base, and 11 bases had no gene match. Germline CDR1 reads SGHTA; CDR2 reads FQGTGA. For the CDR3, the DNA is TGTGCCAGCAGCTTAAGGCCCCCTAGCGGGAACCAATACAATGAGCAGTTCTTC. It yields the protein CASSLRPPSGNQYNEQFF.

The genes are TRBV7-9 and TRBJ1-1; 7 bases are shared with TRBD1. Germline loops: CDR1 SEHNR, CDR2 FQNEAQ (reference sequence). Trimming removed 7 bases from V and 4 bases from J; junction bases left unmatched: 9. CDR3 length equals 14 residues. The CDR3 spells CASISSGDSTEAFF. The CDR3 DNA reads as TGTGCCAGCATCTCCTCCGGGGACAGCACTGAAGCTTTCTTT. Full variable domain (outside the CDR3, taken from reference TRBV7-9 and TRBJ1-1): DTGVSQNPRHKITKRGQNVTFRCDPISEHNRLYWYRQTLGQGPEFLTYFQNEAQLEKSRLLSDRFSAERPKGSFSTLEIQRTEQGDSAMYLCASISSGDSTEAFFGQGTRLTVV.

The count of this clone is one. This chain links TRBV7-8 with TRBJ1-4; 8 bases are a match to TRBD1. The length of the CDR3 is 17 residues. V dropped 5 bases and J dropped 0; count of bases not matched to a gene: 8. Germline CDR1 SGHVS, CDR2 FQNEAQ. The CDR3, as DNA: TGTGCCAGCAGCCGAGGACAGGGACCGCCAACTAATGAAAAACTGTTTTTT. Its protein is CASSRGQGPPTNEKLFF.